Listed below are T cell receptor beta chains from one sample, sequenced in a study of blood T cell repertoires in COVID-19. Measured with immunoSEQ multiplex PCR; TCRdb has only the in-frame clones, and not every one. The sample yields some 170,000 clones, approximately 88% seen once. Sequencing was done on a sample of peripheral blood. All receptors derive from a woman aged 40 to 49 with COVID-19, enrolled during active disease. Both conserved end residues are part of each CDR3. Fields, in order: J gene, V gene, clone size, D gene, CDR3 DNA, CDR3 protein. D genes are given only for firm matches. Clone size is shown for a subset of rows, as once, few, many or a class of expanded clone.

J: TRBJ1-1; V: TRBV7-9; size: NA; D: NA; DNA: TGTGCCAGCACCGTACGTCAGGGTAACACTGAAGCTTTCTTT; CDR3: CASTVRQGNTEAFF
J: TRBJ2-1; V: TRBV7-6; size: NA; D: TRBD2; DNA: TGTGCCAGCAGCTTAGCTAGCGGGGGGGTCTTCCACAATGAGCAGTTCTTC; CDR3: CASSLASGGVFHNEQFF
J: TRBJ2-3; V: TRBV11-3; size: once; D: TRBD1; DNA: TGTGCCAGCAGCGCGACAGGGGGGTTCACAGATACGCAGTATTTT; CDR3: CASSATGGFTDTQYF
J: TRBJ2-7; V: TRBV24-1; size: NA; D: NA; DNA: TGTGCCACCCAGGGGAACGGTGACGAGCAGTACTTC; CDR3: CATQGNGDEQYF
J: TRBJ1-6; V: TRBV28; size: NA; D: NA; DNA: TGTGCCAGCAGCCCCCCGGGTTCACCCCTCCACTTT; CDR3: CASSPPGSPLHF
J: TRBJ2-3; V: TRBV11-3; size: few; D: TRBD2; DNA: TGTGCCAGCAGCTCGTTTAGCAGAGCGGGGGGGATCACAGATACGCAGTATTTT; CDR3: CASSSFSRAGGITDTQYF
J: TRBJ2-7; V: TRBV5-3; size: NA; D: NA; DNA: TGTGCCAGAAGCTACAACCGGGACTTAACCTACGAGCAGTACTTC; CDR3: CARSYNRDLTYEQYF
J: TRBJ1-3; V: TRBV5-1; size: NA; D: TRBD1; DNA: TGCGCCAGCAGCCCCGGGACAGGGTACGGAAACACCATATATTTT; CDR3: CASSPGTGYGNTIYF
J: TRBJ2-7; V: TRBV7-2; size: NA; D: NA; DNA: TGTGCCAGCAGCCCCGCCCGGGCGGGTGCCTACGAGCAGTACTTC; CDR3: CASSPARAGAYEQYF
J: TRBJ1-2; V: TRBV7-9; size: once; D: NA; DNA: TGTGCCAGCAGCCCCGAGGCCCTTAATGGCTACACCTTC; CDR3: CASSPEALNGYTF
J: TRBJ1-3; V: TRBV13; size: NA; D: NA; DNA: TGTGCCAGCAGCTTAGCGGCAGGTCGGCCTGGAAACACCATATATTTT; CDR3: CASSLAAGRPGNTIYF
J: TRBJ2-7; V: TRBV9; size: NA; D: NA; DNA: TGTGCCAGCAGCGTAGGGCAGTACGAACCGTACGAGCAGTACTTC; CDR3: CASSVGQYEPYEQYF
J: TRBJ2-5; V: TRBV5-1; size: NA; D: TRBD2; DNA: TGCGCCAGCCGCAGGCTAGCGGGACAAGAGACCCAGTACTTC; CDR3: CASRRLAGQETQYF
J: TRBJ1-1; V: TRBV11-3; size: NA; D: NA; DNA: TGTGCCAGCAGCCGGACAGCTGGGGACACTGAAGCTTTCTTT; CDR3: CASSRTAGDTEAFF
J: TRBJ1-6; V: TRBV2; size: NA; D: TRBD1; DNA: TGTGCCAGCATGCCAGGGACAGGATATAATTCACCCCTCCACTTT; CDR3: CASMPGTGYNSPLHF
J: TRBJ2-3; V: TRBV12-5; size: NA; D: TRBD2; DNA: TGTGCTAGTGGTTTACTAGCGGGGGTGGGGAACACAGATACGCAGTATTTT; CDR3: CASGLLAGVGNTDTQYF
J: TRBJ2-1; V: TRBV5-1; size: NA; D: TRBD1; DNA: TGCGCCAGCAGCTGGTCCAGGGGACAGGCAAACAATGAGCAGTTCTTC; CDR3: CASSWSRGQANNEQFF
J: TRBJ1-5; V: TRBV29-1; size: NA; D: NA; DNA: TGCAGCGTTGAAGACCAGGATTTATGGCAGCCCCAGCATTTT; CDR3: CSVEDQDLWQPQHF
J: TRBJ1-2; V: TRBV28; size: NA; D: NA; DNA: TGTGCCAGCAGTTGGCGGCAGGGGTATGGCTACACCTTC; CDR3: CASSWRQGYGYTF
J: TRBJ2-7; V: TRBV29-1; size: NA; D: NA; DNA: TGCAGCGCACAGGGTCTGAAAACCTACGAGCAGTACTTC; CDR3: CSAQGLKTYEQYF
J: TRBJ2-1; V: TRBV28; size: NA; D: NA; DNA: TGTGCCAGCGGGCAGGGAATTCGCAATGAGCAGTTCTTC; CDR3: CASGQGIRNEQFF
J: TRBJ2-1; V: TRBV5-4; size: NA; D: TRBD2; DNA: TGTGCCAGCAGCTCTAGCGGGGGGTTCAATGAGCAGTTCTTC; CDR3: CASSSSGGFNEQFF